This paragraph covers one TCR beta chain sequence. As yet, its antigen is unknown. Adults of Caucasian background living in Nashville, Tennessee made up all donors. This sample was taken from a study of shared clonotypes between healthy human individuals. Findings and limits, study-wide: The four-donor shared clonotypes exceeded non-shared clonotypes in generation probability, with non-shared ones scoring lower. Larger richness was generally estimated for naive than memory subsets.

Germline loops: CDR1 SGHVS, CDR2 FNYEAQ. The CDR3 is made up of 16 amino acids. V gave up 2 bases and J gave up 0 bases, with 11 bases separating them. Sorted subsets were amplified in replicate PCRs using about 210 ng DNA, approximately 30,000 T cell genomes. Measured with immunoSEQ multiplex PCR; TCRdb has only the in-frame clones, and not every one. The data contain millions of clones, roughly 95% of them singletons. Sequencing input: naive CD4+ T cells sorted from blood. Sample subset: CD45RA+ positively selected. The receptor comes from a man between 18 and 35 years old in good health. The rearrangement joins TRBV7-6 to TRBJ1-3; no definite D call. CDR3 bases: TGTGCCAGCAGCTTATTCAGCCAGGTCTCTGGAAACACCATATATTTT. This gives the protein CASSLFSQVSGNTIYF.